This T cell receptor (beta chain) was observed in a study of blood T cell repertoires in COVID-19. Study at large: Samples taken during acute and convalescent COVID-19 were collected in the United States, Italy and Spain.

CDR1 and CDR2 from the germline V gene are SGHAT and FQNNGV. V trimming: 1 base; J trimming: 2 bases; junction bases outside the gene matches: 2. This CDR3 is 14 amino acids long. The assay was immunoSEQ multiplex PCR, and TCRdb's table has in-frame clones only and misses some. Altogether 90,000 to 120,000 clones are present, just under 95% being singletons, with the ten largest covering under 7.5%. Specimen: peripheral blood. The chain combines TRBV11-2 with TRBJ2-7; 7 positions match TRBD1. This receptor was obtained from a man in his 70s with acute or convalescent COVID-19. CDR3 DNA: TGTGCCAGCAGCTTAGTGACAGGGACCTACGAGCAGTACTTC. It encodes CASSLVTGTYEQYF.